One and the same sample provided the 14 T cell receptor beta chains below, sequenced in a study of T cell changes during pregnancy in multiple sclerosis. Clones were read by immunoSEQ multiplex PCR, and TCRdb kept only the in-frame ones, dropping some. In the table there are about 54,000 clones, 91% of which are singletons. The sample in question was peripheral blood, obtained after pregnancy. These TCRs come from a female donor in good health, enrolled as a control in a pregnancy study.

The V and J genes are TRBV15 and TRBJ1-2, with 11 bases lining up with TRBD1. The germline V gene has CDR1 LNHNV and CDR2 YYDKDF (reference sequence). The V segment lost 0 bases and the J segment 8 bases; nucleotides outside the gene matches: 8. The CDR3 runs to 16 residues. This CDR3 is CATSRDRRGQGDGYTF. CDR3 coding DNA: TGTGCCACCAGCAGAGATAGGAGGGGACAGGGGGACGGCTACACCTTC.

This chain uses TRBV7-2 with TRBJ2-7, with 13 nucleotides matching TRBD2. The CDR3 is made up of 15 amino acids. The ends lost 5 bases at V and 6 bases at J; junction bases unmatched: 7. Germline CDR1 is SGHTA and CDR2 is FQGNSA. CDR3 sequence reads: CASSRSTSGGAEQYF. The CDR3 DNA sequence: TGTGCCAGCAGCCGATCAACTAGCGGGGGGGCCGAGCAGTACTTC.

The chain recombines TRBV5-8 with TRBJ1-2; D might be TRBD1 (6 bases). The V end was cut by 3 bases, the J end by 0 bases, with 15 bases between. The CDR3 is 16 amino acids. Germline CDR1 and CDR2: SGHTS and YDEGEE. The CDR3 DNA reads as TGTGCCAGCAGCTCCGGACAGCGGACGACTAACTATGGCTACACCTTC. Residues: CASSSGQRTTNYGYTF.

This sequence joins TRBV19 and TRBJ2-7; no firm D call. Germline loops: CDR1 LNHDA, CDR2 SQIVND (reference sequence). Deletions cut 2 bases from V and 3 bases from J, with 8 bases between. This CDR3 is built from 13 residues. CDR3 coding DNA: TGTGCCAGTAGTATAAACGCAGGCTACGAGCAGTACTTC. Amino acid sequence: CASSINAGYEQYF.

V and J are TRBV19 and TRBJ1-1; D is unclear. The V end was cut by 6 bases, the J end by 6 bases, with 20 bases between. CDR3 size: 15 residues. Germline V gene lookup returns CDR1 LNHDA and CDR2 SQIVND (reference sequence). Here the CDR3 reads CASSAPRRVSAEAFF. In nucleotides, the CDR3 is TGTGCCAGTAGCGCACCCAGGAGGGTGAGCGCTGAAGCTTTCTTT.

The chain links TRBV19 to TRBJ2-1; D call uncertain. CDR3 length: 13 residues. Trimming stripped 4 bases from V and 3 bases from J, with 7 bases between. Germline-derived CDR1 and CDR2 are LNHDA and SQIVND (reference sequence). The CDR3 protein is CASSRANYNEQFF. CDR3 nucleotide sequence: TGTGCCAGTAGTAGGGCGAACTACAATGAGCAGTTCTTC.

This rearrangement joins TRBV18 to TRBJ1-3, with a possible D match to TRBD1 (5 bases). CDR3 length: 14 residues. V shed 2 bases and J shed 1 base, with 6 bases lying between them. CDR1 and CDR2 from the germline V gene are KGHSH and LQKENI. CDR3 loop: CASSPRTSGNTIYF. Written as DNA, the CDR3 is TGTGCCAGCTCACCAAGGACATCTGGAAACACCATATATTTT.

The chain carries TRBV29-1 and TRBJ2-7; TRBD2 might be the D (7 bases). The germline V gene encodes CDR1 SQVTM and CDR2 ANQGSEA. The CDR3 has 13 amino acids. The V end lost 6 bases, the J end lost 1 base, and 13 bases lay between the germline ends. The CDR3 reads CSVEQGGSYEQYF. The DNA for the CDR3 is TGCAGCGTGGAACAGGGAGGGTCCTACGAGCAGTACTTC.

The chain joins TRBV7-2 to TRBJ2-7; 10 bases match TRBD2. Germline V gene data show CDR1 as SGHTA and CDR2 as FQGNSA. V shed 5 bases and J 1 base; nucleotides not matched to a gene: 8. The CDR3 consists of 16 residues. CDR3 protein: CASSPSSGGGSYEQYF. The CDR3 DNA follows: TGTGCCAGCAGCCCATCTAGCGGGGGTGGGTCCTACGAGCAGTACTTC.

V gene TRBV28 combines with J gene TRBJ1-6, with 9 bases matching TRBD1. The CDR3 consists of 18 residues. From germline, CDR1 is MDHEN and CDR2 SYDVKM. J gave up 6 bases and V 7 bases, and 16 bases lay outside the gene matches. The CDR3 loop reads CASNQGTGLGSINSPLHF. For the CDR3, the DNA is TGTGCCAGCAACCAAGGGACAGGGCTGGGCAGTATTAATTCACCCCTCCACTTT.

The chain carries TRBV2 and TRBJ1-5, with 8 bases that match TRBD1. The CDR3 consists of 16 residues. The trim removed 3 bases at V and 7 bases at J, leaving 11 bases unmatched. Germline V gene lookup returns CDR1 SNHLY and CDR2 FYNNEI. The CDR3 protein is CASSDPSTGVGQPQHF. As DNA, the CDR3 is TGTGCCAGCAGTGATCCCTCGACAGGGGTAGGCCAGCCCCAGCATTTT.

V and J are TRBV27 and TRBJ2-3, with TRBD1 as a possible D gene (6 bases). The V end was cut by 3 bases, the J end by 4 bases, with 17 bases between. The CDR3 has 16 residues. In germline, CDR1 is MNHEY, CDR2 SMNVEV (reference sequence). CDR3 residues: CASSFTRGAIPDTQYF. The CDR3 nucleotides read TGTGCCAGCAGTTTCACCAGGGGCGCAATCCCAGATACGCAGTATTTT.

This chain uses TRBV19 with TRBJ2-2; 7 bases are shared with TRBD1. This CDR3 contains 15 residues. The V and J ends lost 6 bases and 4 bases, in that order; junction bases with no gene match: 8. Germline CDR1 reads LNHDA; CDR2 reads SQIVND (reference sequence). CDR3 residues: CASRPGQRSTGELFF. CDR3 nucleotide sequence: TGTGCCAGTAGGCCGGGACAGCGAAGCACCGGGGAGCTGTTTTTT.

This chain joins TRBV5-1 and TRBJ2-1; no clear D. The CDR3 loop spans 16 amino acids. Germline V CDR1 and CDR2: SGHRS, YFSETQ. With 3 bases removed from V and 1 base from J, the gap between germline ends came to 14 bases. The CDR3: CASSSPGSRSYNEQFF. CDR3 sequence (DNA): TGCGCCAGCAGCTCCCCGGGTAGTAGGTCCTACAATGAGCAGTTCTTC.